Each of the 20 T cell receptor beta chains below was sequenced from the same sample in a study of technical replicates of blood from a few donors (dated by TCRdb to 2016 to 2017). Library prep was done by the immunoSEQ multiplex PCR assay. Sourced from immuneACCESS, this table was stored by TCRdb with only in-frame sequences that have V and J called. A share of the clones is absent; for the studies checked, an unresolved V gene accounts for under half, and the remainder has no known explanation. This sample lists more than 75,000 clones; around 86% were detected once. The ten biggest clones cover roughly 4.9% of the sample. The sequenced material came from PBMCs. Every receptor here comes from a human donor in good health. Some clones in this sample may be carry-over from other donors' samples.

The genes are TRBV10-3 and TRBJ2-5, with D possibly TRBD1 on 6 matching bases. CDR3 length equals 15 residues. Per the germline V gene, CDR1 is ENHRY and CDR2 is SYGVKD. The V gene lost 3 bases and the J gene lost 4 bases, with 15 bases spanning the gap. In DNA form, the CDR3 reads TGTGCCATCAGTGAACGGACAGCGCACAGAGAGACCCAGTACTTC. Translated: CAISERTAHRETQYF.

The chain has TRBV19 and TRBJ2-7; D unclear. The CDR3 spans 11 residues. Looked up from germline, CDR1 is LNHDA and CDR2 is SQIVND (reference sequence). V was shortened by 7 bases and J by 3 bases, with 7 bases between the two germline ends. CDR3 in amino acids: CASTNGYEQYF. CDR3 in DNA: TGTGCCAGTACCAACGGCTACGAGCAGTACTTC. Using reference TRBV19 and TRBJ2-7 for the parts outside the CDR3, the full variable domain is DGGITQSPKYLFRKEGQNVTLSCEQNLNHDAMYWYRQDPGQGLRLIYYSQIVNDFQKGDIAEGYSVSREKKESFPLTVTSAQKNPTAFYLCASTNGYEQYFGPGTRLTVT.

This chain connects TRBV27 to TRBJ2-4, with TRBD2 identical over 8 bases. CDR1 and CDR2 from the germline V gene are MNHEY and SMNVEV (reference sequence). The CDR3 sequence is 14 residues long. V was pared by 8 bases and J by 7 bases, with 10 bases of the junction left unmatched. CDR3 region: CASGTRPPGNIQYF. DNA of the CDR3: TGTGCCAGCGGGACTAGACCCCCTGGGAACATTCAGTACTTC.

In nucleotides, the CDR3 is TGCGCCAGCAGTGATTTGGGCAGGGGGGACGAGCAGTACTTC. Its protein is CASSDLGRGDEQYF. The chain combines TRBV10-2 with TRBJ2-7; tentatively, D is TRBD1 (7 bases). CDR1 is WSHSY, CDR2 SAAADI, per germline. CDR3 length: 14 residues. The ends were cut back, 3 bases at V and 5 bases at J, with 14 bases in the middle.

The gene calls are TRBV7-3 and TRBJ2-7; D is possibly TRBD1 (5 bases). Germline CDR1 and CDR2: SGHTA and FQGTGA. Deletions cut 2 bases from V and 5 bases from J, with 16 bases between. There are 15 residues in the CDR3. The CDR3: CASSLAAGSFNEQYF. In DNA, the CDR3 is TGTGCCAGCAGCTTAGCGGCAGGGTCTTTCAACGAGCAGTACTTC.

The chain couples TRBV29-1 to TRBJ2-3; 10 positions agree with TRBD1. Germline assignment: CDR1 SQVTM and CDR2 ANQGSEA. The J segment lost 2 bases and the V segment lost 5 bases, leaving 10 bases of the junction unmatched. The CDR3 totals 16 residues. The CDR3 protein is CSVLPWDRGFTDTQYF. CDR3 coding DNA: TGCAGCGTTCTACCCTGGGACAGGGGCTTCACAGATACGCAGTATTTT.

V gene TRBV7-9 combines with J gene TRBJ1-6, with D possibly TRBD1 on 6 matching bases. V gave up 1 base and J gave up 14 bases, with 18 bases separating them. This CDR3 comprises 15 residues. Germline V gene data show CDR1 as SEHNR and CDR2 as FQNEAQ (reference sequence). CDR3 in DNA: TGTGCCAGCAGCTTAGTTGATCGGGACACACCATCCCTCCACTTT. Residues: CASSLVDRDTPSLHF.

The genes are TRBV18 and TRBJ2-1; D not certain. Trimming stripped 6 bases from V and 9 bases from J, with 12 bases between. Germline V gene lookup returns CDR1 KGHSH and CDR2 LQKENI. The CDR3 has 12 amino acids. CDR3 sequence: CASSAGDTEQFF. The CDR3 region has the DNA TGTGCCAGCTCGGCTGGTGATACTGAGCAGTTCTTC.

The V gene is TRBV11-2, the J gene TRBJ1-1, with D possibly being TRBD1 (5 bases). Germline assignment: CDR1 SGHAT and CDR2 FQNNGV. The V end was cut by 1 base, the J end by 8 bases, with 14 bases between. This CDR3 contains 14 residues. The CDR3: CASSLVARVMEAFF. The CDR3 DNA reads TGTGCCAGCAGCTTAGTAGCCAGGGTCATGGAAGCTTTCTTT.

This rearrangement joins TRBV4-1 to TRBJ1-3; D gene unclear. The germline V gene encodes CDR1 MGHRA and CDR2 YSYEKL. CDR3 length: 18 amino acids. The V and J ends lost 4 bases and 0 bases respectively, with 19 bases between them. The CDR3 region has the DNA TGCGCCAGCAGCCCGCGGGTCTTGCTACCCGACTCTGGAAACACCATATATTTT. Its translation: CASSPRVLLPDSGNTIYF.

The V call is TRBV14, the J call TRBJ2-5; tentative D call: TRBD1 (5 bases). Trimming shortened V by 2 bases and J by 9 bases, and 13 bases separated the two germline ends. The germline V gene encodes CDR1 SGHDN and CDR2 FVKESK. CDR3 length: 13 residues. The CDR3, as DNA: TGTGCCAGCAGCCAAACCAGGGAACAGCCCCAGTACTTC. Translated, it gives CASSQTREQPQYF.

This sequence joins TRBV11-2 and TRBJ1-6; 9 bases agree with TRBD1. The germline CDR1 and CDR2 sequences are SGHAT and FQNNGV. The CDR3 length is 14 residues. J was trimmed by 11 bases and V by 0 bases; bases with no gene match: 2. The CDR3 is CASSLEDRGPPLHF. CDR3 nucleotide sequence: TGTGCCAGCAGCTTAGAGGACAGGGGCCCACCCCTCCACTTT. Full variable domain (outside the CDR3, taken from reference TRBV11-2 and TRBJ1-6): EAGVAQSPRYKIIEKRQSVAFWCNPISGHATLYWYQQILGQGPKLLIQFQNNGVVDDSQLPKDRFSAERLKGVDSTLKIQPAKLEDSAVYLCASSLEDRGPPLHFGNGTRLTVT.

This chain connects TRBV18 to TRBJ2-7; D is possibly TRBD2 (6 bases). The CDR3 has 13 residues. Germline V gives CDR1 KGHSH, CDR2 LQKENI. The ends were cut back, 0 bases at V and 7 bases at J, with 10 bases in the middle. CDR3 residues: CASSPPSGREQYF. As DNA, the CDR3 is TGTGCCAGCTCACCACCCTCAGGGAGGGAGCAGTACTTC.

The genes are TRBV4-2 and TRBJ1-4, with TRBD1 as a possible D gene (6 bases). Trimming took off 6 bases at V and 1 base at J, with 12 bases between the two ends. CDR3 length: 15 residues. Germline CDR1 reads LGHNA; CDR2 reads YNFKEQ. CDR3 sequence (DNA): TGTGCCAGCAGGGCGGGGGGCAGAACTAATGAAAAACTGTTTTTT. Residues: CASRAGGRTNEKLFF.

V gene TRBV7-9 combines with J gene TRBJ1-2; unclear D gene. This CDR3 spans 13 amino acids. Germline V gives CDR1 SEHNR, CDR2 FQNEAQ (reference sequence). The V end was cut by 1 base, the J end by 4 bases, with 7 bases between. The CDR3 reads CASSLVYVYGYTF. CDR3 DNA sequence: TGTGCCAGCAGCTTAGTTTATGTCTATGGCTACACCTTC.

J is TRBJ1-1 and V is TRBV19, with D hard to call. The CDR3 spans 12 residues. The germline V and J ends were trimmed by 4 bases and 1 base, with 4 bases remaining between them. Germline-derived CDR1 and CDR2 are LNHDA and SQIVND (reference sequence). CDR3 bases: TGTGCCAGTAGTACCTGGAACACTGAAGCTTTCTTT. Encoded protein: CASSTWNTEAFF.

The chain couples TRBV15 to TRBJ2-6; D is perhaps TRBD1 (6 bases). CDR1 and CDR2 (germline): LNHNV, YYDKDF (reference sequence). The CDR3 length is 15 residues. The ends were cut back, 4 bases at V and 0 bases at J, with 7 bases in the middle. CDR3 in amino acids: CATSKQGSGANVLTF. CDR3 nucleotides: TGTGCCACCAGCAAACAGGGCTCTGGGGCCAACGTCCTGACTTTC.

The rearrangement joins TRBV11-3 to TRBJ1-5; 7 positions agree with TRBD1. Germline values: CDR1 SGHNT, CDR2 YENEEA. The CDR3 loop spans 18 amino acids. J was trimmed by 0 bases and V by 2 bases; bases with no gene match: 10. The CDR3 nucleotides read TGTGCCAGCAGCTTACGACAGGGTAGGGTTTATAGCAATCAGCCCCAGCATTTT. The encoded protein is CASSLRQGRVYSNQPQHF.

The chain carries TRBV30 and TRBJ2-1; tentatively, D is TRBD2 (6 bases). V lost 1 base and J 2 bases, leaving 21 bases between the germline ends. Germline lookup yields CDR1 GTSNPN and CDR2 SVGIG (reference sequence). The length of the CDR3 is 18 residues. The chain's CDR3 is CAWSGGREVAAAYNEQFF. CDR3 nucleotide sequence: TGTGCCTGGAGTGGGGGCAGAGAGGTAGCGGCGGCCTACAATGAGCAGTTCTTC.

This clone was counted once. CDR3 loop: CASSLQQGSNSPLHF. The CDR3, as DNA: TGCGCCAGCAGCTTACAACAGGGTAGTAATTCACCCCTCCACTTT. The J gene is TRBJ1-6, the V gene TRBV5-1, with TRBD1 as a possible D gene (6 bases). The ends were cut back, 2 bases at V and 6 bases at J, with 12 bases in the middle. This CDR3 has 15 residues. The germline V gene has CDR1 SGHRS and CDR2 YFSETQ.